This record concerns one T cell receptor (beta chain) sequence. Its antigen is unidentified. The protocol was immunoSEQ multiplex PCR, while the TCRdb copy is restricted to in-frame clones and leaves out a portion. This table holds roughly 99,000 clones, 90% to 95% found once. This sample is drawn from a study of Tregs in tolerant kidney transplant recipients. Regarding the study as a whole: Donor-specific Treg expansion exceeded global Treg expansion in tolerant patients, suggesting antigen drive.

The CDR3 extends over 12 amino acids. Trimming shortened V by 7 bases and J by 1 base, and 7 bases separated the two germline ends. CDR1 is SNHLY and CDR2 is FYNNEI in the germline V gene. Unstimulated Tregs (CD4+CD25+CD127-) and CD4+CD25- non-Tregs were sorted from PBMCs. The sequence was collected from a human donor who received a combined kidney and bone marrow transplant. The chain uses TRBV2 and TRBJ1-2; D call uncertain. Sample: CD4+ T cells from blood, taken before the transplant. The CDR3 loop reads CASNGLNYGYTF. CDR3 nucleotides: TGTGCCAGCAATGGACTTAACTATGGCTACACCTTC.